This T cell receptor beta chain was profiled in a study of T-cell reconstitution after alpha-beta-depleted transplantation in children. Trimming removed 2 bases at V and 11 bases at J, with 13 bases between. Germline CDR1 reads MNHEY; CDR2 reads SVGAGI. The CDR3 is 13 amino acids. A library of TCRbeta sequences, prepared with unique molecular identifiers, was generated. From the PCR reads, TCRdb called clonotypes with MiXCR, one entry per CDR3 protein. This sample carries 250,000 to 350,000 distinct CDR3 sequences, 9.9% of them seen once, and the ten largest clones take about 9.5%. This clonotype was observed a few times.

The starting material was PBMCs from the stem cell graft donor, obtained from the stem cell graft. This clonotype was obtained from a human donor who donated a stem cell graft to a child with SCID. The chain employs TRBV6-5 and TRBJ2-1; possibly TRBD2 for D (6 bases). CDR3 sequence reads: CASSYPGERKQFF. The DNA of the CDR3 is TGTGCCAGCAGTTACCCGGGGGAGAGGAAGCAGTTCTTC.